This T cell receptor beta chain came from a study of beta chain bispecific antibodies for T cell cancers (dated by TCRdb to the early 2020s). Describing the broader study: Healthy donor T cells were cocultured with T cell leukemia lines and bispecific antibodies, then TRBV sequencing of surviving cells measured the depletion of each TRBV family. Jurkat cells expressed surface TRBV12 (TRBV12-3), and HPB-ALL cells expressed surface TRBV5-5.

In its sample, this clonotype was seen many times. Its antigen has not been determined. There are no base qualities to consult, and no much larger clone falls within one base. T cells were expanded from blood mononuclear cells with anti-CD3 antibody OKT3 or CD3/CD28 Dynabeads for two to three days. The culture conditions for expanded T cells were RPMI 1640 plus 10% fetal bovine serum, recombinant human IL-2 (about 90 IU/ml) and IL-7 (roughly 4.5 ng/ml). Cocultures combined approximately 50,000 normal T cells with approximately 50,000 target cells and bispecific antibody in about 0.095 mL, incubated about 17 hours at 37°C. Each bispecific antibody consisted of two single-chain variable fragments expressed in a single-chain diabody format with a His tag. Effector T cells were obtained from healthy human donors, and peripheral blood mononuclear cells were isolated from leukapheresis samples by Ficoll density gradient centrifugation.

Libraries incorporated unique molecular identifier barcodes, which were used to quantify clonotypes. Qiagen AllPrep DNA/RNA Micro kits were used to isolate total RNA, and an Agilent TapeStation was used to check RNA quality. TCR beta libraries were constructed by 5' RACE, in which cDNA synthesis was followed by two PCR steps with TCR beta constant-region gene-specific primers. TCR beta libraries were sequenced on an Illumina MiSeq platform. Per the authors' processing: MIGEC, MiXCR and VDJtools were used to process the reads. The frequency of each clonotype was calculated as the fraction of all unique molecular identifiers in the sample that belonged to that clonotype. Any TRBV gene that IMGT lists as a pseudogene or open reading frame, and is therefore nonfunctional, such as TRBV1, TRBV12-1 and TRBV21, was left out. The public reads were quality trimmed at Q25 with fastp and then assembled into clones with MiXCR by TCRdb, keeping productive beta chains. A single entry per CDR3 protein holds the most common genes and DNA from its merged rows. The V and J calls and clone size are TCRdb's, not the authors'. A total of around 15,000 distinct CDR3 sequences appear in this sample, approximately 2.2% of them only once. Clones ranked in the top ten supply less than 9% of the sample.

The junction carries 10 bases between V and J, which are trimmed by 1 base and 6 bases respectively. CDR1 GTSNPN and CDR2 SVGIG were looked up in the germline V gene (reference sequence). The CDR3 measures 14 amino acids from cysteine to phenylalanine. Only CDR3 DNA is held: 42 bases, read in frame from base 1. General study outcomes and caveats: Every sequenced sample contained a mix of leukemia cell line cells and normal T cells, and most targeted TRBV signal came from the leukemia cells rather than from the normal T cells. Cross-reactivity of the anti-TRBV5-5 antibody with TRBV5-6 was attributed to high sequence similarity between the two genes.

The V and J segments used are TRBV30 and TRBJ1-6; the D gene cannot be named for sure. The clonotype was recovered from a human donor in good health. Some clones in this sample may be carry-over from other donors' samples. The sequencing input was healthy donor T cells cultured with leukemia cells. The CDR3 region has the sequence CAWSAGAGNSPLHF. The DNA reads TGTGCCTGGAGTGCGGGAGCCGGTAATTCACCCCTCCACTTT.